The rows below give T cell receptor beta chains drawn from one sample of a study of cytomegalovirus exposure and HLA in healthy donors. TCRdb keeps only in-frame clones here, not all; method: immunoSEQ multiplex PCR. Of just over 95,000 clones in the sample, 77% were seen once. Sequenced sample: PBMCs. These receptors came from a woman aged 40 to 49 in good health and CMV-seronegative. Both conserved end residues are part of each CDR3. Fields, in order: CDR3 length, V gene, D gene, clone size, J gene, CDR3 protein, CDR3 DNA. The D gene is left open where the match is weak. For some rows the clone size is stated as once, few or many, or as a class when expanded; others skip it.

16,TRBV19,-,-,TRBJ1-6,CASSMRDSSYNSPLHF,TGTGCCAGTAGTATGAGGGATTCCTCCTATAATTCACCCCTCCACTTT
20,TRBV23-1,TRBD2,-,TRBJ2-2,CASSQPSPHPGLASTGELFF,TGCGCCAGCAGTCAACCATCCCCCCACCCTGGACTAGCGAGTACCGGGGAGCTGTTTTTT
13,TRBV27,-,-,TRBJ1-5,CASRTRRSQPQHF,TGTGCCAGCAGGACCAGGAGGAGTCAGCCCCAGCATTTT
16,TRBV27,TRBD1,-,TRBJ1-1,CASSSDRGQQGTEAFF,TGTGCCAGCAGTTCGGACAGGGGGCAGCAGGGGACTGAAGCTTTCTTT
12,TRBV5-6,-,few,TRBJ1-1,CASSPRQREAFF,TGTGCCAGCAGCCCGAGACAGAGGGAAGCTTTCTTT
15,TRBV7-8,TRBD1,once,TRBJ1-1,CASSPQGALSTEAFF,TGTGCCAGCAGCCCACAGGGGGCTTTGAGCACTGAAGCTTTCTTT
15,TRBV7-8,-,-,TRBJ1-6,CASSLGLAGRSPLHF,TGTGCCAGCAGCCTCGGATTGGCAGGGCGCTCACCCCTCCACTTT
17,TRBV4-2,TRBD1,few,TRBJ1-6,CASSQEGVGTGNSPLHF,TGTGCCAGCAGCCAAGAAGGGGTCGGGACAGGGAATTCACCCCTCCACTTT
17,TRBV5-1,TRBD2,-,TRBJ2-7,CASSPGTSGGRSYEQYF,TGCGCCAGCAGCCCGGGGACTAGCGGGGGGCGTAGTTACGAGCAGTACTTC
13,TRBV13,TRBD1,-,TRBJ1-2,CASSWGQGYGYTF,TGTGCCAGCAGCTGGGGACAGGGCTATGGCTACACCTTC
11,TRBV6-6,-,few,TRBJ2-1,CASSYGQAGFF,TGTGCCAGCAGTTACGGACAGGCGGGATTCTTC
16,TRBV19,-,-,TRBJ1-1,CASSPRQERRDTEAFF,TGTGCCAGTAGCCCGAGACAGGAGAGGCGGGACACTGAAGCTTTCTTT
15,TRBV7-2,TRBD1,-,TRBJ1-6,CASSGLDRVGSPLHF,TGTGCCAGCAGCGGACTGGACAGGGTCGGCTCACCCCTCCACTTT
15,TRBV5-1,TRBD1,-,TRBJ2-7,CASSPQQGPSYEQYF,TGCGCCAGCAGCCCCCAACAGGGGCCCTCCTACGAGCAGTACTTC
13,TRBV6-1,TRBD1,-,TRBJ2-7,CASSVTGVYEQYF,TGTGCCAGCAGTGTGACAGGGGTCTACGAGCAGTACTTC
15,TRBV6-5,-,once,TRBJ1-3,CASSSPSRSGNTIYF,TGTGCCAGCAGTTCCCCCAGTCGTTCTGGAAACACCATATATTTT
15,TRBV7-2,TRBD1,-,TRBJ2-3,CASTPVGQGTDTQYF,TGTGCCAGCACCCCCGTGGGACAGGGCACAGATACGCAGTATTTT
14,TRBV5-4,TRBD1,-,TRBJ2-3,CASSGTDNTDTQYF,TGTGCCAGCAGCGGGACAGACAACACAGATACGCAGTATTTT
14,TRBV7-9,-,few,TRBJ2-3,CASSLPWGADTQYF,TGTGCCAGCAGCCTCCCGTGGGGGGCAGATACGCAGTATTTT
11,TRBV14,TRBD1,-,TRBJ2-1,CASSGGLEQFF,TGTGCCAGTTCAGGGGGCCTTGAGCAGTTCTTC
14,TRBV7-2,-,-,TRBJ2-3,CASSEARGTDTQYF,TGTGCCAGCAGCGAAGCCCGGGGAACAGATACGCAGTATTTT
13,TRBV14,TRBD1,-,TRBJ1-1,CASSRDRARRAFF,TGTGCCAGCAGCCGAGACAGGGCACGCCGGGCTTTCTTT
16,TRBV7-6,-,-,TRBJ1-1,CASSSGQGLKNTEAFF,TGTGCCAGCAGCTCTGGGCAGGGGTTGAAGAACACTGAAGCTTTCTTT
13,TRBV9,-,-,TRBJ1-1,CASSVAVQGRTFF,TGTGCCAGCAGCGTAGCTGTGCAGGGGAGAACTTTCTTT
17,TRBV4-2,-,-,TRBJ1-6,CASSQEFGQGINSPLHF,TGTGCCAGCAGCCAAGAATTCGGCCAGGGAATAAATTCACCCCTCCACTTT
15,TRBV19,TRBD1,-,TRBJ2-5,CASSVIPGQGETQYF,TGTGCCAGTAGCGTTATCCCGGGACAGGGGGAGACCCAGTACTTC
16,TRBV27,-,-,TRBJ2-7,CASSLSSGINFYEQYF,TGTGCCAGCAGTTTATCCTCCGGGATCAATTTCTACGAGCAGTACTTC
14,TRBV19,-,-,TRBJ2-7,CASSTGIGFYEQYF,TGTGCCAGTAGTACGGGGATCGGGTTCTACGAGCAGTACTTC
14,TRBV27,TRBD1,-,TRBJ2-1,CASSEGQGGNEQFF,TGTGCCAGCAGCGAAGGACAGGGAGGAAATGAGCAGTTCTTC
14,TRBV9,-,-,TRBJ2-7,CASSVSNRPYEQYF,TGTGCCAGCAGCGTGTCTAATCGCCCCTACGAGCAGTACTTC
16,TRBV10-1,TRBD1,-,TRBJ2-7,CASTTAPGQGNVEQYF,TGCGCCAGCACCACCGCGCCGGGACAGGGTAATGTCGAGCAGTACTTC
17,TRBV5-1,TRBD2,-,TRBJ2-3,CASSLASGAGGPGTQYF,TGCGCCAGCAGCTTGGCCTCGGGGGCGGGGGGCCCCGGTACGCAGTATTTT
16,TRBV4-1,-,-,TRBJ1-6,CASSQDRGSYNSPLHF,TGCGCCAGCAGCCAAGACAGGGGCTCCTATAATTCACCCCTCCACTTT
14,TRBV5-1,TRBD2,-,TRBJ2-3,CASSFTSGGDTQYF,TGCGCCAGCAGCTTCACTAGCGGGGGCGATACGCAGTATTTT
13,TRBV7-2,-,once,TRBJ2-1,CASSLSRDNEQFF,TGTGCCAGCAGCTTATCCAGGGACAATGAGCAGTTCTTC
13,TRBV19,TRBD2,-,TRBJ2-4,CASKNREENIQYF,TGTGCCAGTAAGAACCGGGAGGAAAACATTCAGTACTTC
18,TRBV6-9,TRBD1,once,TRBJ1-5,CASLDGTVSISSNQPQHF,TGTGCCTCCCTCGACGGGACAGTCTCAATTTCTAGCAATCAGCCCCAGCATTTT
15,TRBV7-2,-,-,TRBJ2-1,CASSLDSQSYNEQFF,TGTGCCAGCAGCTTGGACAGTCAATCCTACAATGAGCAGTTCTTC
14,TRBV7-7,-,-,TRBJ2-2,CASSLGQNTGELFF,TGTGCTAGCAGCTTAGGACAGAACACCGGGGAGCTGTTTTTT
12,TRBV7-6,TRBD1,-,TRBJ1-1,CASSRDRRKAFF,TGTGCCAGCAGCCGGGACAGACGTAAAGCTTTCTTT
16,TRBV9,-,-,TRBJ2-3,CASSSHRDFGTDTQYF,TGTGCCAGCAGCAGCCACCGGGACTTCGGGACAGATACGCAGTATTTT
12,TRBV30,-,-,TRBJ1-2,CAWSVYNYGYTF,TGTGCCTGGAGTGTATATAACTATGGCTACACCTTC
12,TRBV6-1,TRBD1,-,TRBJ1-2,CASSGQGRSYTF,TGTGCCAGCAGTGGACAGGGCAGGAGCTACACCTTC
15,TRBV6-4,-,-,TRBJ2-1,CASSEVGGPSNEQFF,TGTGCCAGCAGTGAAGTGGGGGGGCCTTCCAATGAGCAGTTCTTC
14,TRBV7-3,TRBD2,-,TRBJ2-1,CASSVSGVGNEQFF,TGTGCCAGCAGCGTTAGCGGGGTCGGCAATGAGCAGTTCTTC
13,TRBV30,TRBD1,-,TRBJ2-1,CAWSVYRGNEQFF,TGTGCCTGGAGTGTATACAGGGGCAATGAGCAGTTCTTC
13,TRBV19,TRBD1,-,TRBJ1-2,CASSDRQGDGYTF,TGTGCCAGTAGCGACCGACAGGGGGATGGCTACACCTTC
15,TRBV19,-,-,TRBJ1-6,CASSIVDTRNSPLHF,TGTGCCAGTAGTATAGTGGACACGAGGAATTCACCCCTCCACTTT
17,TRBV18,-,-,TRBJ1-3,CASSPGAGIGSGNTIYF,TGTGCCAGCTCACCGGGCGCAGGGATAGGCTCTGGAAACACCATATATTTT
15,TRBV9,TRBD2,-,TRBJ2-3,CASTFSGGAVDTQYF,TGTGCCAGCACCTTTAGCGGGGGGGCGGTAGATACGCAGTATTTT
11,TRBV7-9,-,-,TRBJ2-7,CASSNSYEQYF,TGTGCCAGCAGTAACTCGTACGAGCAGTACTTC
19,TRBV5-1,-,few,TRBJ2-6,CASSPTWAGLDSGANVLTF,TGCGCCAGCAGCCCGACCTGGGCAGGGCTCGACTCTGGGGCCAACGTCCTGACTTTC
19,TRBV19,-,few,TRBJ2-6,CASSIGGGAWQTGANVLTF,TGTGCCAGTAGTATTGGAGGGGGCGCCTGGCAAACTGGGGCCAACGTCCTGACTTTC